This TCR beta chain derives from a study of beta chain features in type 1 diabetes. CDR1 and CDR2 from the germline V gene are MDHEN and SYDVKM. The CDR3 sequence is 16 residues long. The trim removed 5 bases at V and 1 base at J, leaving 4 bases unmatched. General study findings and limits: Lower insertion and higher deletion counts appeared at VDJ junctions in type 1 diabetes patients.

As every portion of the isolated RNA was reverse transcribed, the sequencing read expressed TCRB transcripts. Repertoires were generated with immunoSEQ multiplex PCR, while TCRdb's copy carries only in-frame clones and drops some. The sample lists 810,000 or so clones, roughly 15% seen once, with 0.023% in the top ten. As regards this clone: Its antigen remains unidentified.

Staining for CD45RO/CCR7/CD25/CD127/CD95/CD27 allowed sorting of CD4+ naive, central memory, regulatory and stem cell-like memory cells. Material for sequencing was naive CD4+ T cells from blood. This chain connects TRBV28 to TRBJ2-4; 11 bases fit TRBD2. The receptor's source is a woman between 18 and 30 years old in good health. The DNA of the CDR3 is TGTGCCAGCAGTATCGCTAGCGGGAGGGCCAAAAACATTCAGTACTTC. Protein: CASSIASGRAKNIQYF.